One and the same sample provided the 3 T cell receptor beta chains below, sequenced in a study of blood T cell repertoires in COVID-19. Clones were read by immunoSEQ multiplex PCR, and TCRdb kept only the in-frame ones, dropping some. The sample yields about 170,000 clones, approximately 87% seen once. The specimen sequenced was peripheral blood. The source of these receptors is a woman aged 60-75 years with COVID-19, enrolled during active disease.

The V and J genes are TRBV9 and TRBJ2-1; a weak D match, TRBD2 (5 bases). Germline CDR1 SGDLS, CDR2 YYNGEE. The V gene lost 4 bases and the J gene lost 9 bases, with 17 bases spanning the gap. The CDR3 is made up of 14 amino acids. The CDR3 DNA reads as TGTGCCAGCAGCCCAGGACTGGCAGGCGGTGAGCAGTTCTTC. Translation: CASSPGLAGGEQFF.

The chain uses TRBV29-1 and TRBJ1-2, with 9 bases aligning to TRBD1. CDR1 is SQVTM and CDR2 is ANQGSEA in the germline V gene. Trimming cost V 4 bases and J 7 bases; bases outside gene matches: 13. The CDR3 is 15 amino acids. CDR3 residues: CSVGANRGHEGGYTF. DNA of the CDR3: TGCAGCGTTGGTGCCAACAGGGGGCATGAAGGTGGCTACACCTTC.

The chain joins TRBV7-2 to TRBJ2-5; a possible D gene is TRBD1 (5 bases). The CDR3 contains 15 residues. The germline V gene encodes CDR1 SGHTA and CDR2 FQGNSA. Trimming left V 5 bases short and J 1 base short, with 14 bases between. CDR3 coding DNA: TGTGCCAGCAGCATAAGGGGTTGGGGCCAAGAGACCCAGTACTTC. Its protein product is CASSIRGWGQETQYF.